The clone carrying this T cell receptor (beta chain) has only a few counts. Its antigen is still unknown. This table comes from immunoSEQ multiplex PCR, and its TCRdb copy is limited to in-frame clones, with some not included. This sample yields some 12,000 clones, of which about nine tenths are seen a single time; about 3.7% belongs to the top ten. The CDR3 has 14 residues. The V gene end was trimmed by 3 bases and the J gene end by 7 bases; junction bases not matched to a gene: 6. CDR1 MNHEY and CDR2 SMNVEV come from the germline V gene (reference sequence). The sample comes from a study of immune evolution from preneoplasia to lung adenocarcinoma. Findings and caveats of the study: Top clone share appeared to fall from AAH through AIS, MIA, adenocarcinoma. Later-stage lesions seemingly showed higher T cell density and diversity than normal lung.

Patients had resection in Japan or China between the mid-2010s and the late 2010s. H&E slides confirmed each diagnosis, reviewed by two pathologists independently. The V and J genes are TRBV27 and TRBJ1-5, with TRBD1 matching 7 bases. This TCR was sampled from a person between 70 and 80 years old with invasive lung adenocarcinoma. Specimen: FFPE invasive lung adenocarcinoma tissue. CDR3 nucleotides: TGTGCCAGCAGTTTTAACAGGGGTGGACAGCCCCAGCATTTT. This codes for CASSFNRGGQPQHF.